The sequence of this TCR beta chain was determined in a study of OX40 agonist ivuxolimab in advanced cancers. For the study at large: Earlier treatment with anti-PD-1, anti-PD-L1 or anti-CTLA-4 was permitted, and 30% to 40% had received some. Study-level points and caveats: Patients with a partial response at 0.1-3.0 mg/kg had among the lowest clonal expansion. Nonresponders included some who also had low normalized T-cell clonal expansion.

CDR1 is ENHRY and CDR2 is SYGVKD in the germline V gene. V lost 10 bases, J lost 2 bases, and 9 bases lay in between. The CDR3 sequence is 11 residues long. On this clone: The antigen remains undetermined.

Profiled with immunoSEQ multiplex PCR; TCRdb holds only in-frame clones, not every one. The sample yields some 150,000 clones, less than 95% seen once. This clonotype originated in an adult with an advanced solid tumor such as melanoma, head and neck, liver or kidney cancer. The V call is TRBV10-3, the J call TRBJ2-7; no reliable D call. This specimen was CD4+ or CD8+ T cells sorted from blood, taken in a trial of the OX40 agonist ivuxolimab. The CDR3 sequence: CATAGTYEQYF. CDR3 coding DNA: TGTGCCACCGCAGGAACCTACGAGCAGTACTTC.